Below are 7 T cell receptor beta chains sequenced from a single sample in a study of somatic mutations in cytotoxic T cells in rheumatoid arthritis. Profiling relied on immunoSEQ multiplex PCR, and the TCRdb table lists in-frame clones only, not all of them. The profile covers more than 25,000 clones, with roughly 87% appearing a single time and roughly 4.9% taken by the ten largest. The sample taken for sequencing was CD8+ T cells sorted from blood. These receptors all come from a man aged 50-59 years in good health.

The V gene is TRBV5-6, the J gene TRBJ2-1, with 9 bases that match TRBD1. With 6 bases clipped from V and 10 bases from J, the junction kept 17 bases outside the gene matches. Germline V gene data show CDR1 as SGHDT and CDR2 as YYEEEE. The CDR3 has 16 amino acids. The CDR3 sequence: CASMDGKGTGLGEQFF. The CDR3 nucleotides read TGTGCCAGCATGGATGGAAAGGGGACAGGGCTCGGGGAGCAGTTCTTC.

The genes are TRBV6-1 and TRBJ2-1, with D unresolved. The germline V gene has CDR1 MNHNS and CDR2 SASEGT. The CDR3 sequence is 13 residues long. V lost 2 bases to trimming and J lost 4 bases, with 6 bases between them. CDR3 DNA: TGTGCCAGCAGTGAAACTGGATACAATGAGCAGTTCTTC. It translates to CASSETGYNEQFF.

This chain connects TRBV7-6 to TRBJ2-7; D uncertain. Looked up from germline, CDR1 is SGHVS and CDR2 is FNYEAQ. This CDR3 region has 14 residues. The V end was cut by 1 base, the J end by 1 base, with 8 bases between. CDR3 loop: CASSLEYGSYEQYF. CDR3 nucleotide sequence: TGTGCCAGCAGCTTAGAGTACGGATCCTACGAGCAGTACTTC. Full variable domain (remainder filled in from reference TRBV7-6 and TRBJ2-7): GAGVSQSPRYKVTKRGQDVALRCDPISGHVSLYWYRQALGQGPEFLTYFNYEAQQDKSGLPNDRFSAERPEGSISTLTIQRTEQRDSAMYRCASSLEYGSYEQYFGPGTRLTVT.

This sequence joins TRBV9 and TRBJ2-7, with 11 positions matching TRBD2. This CDR3 has 16 amino acids. Germline loops: CDR1 SGDLS, CDR2 YYNGEE. V was clipped by 3 bases and J by 4 bases; unmatched bases: 9. The CDR3 region has the DNA TGTGCCAGCAGCGGCCAGGGACTAGCGGAGGAGTACGAGCAGTACTTC. Its translation is CASSGQGLAEEYEQYF.

This chain uses TRBV5-4 with TRBJ2-7, with D maybe TRBD2 (6 bases). The CDR3 is made up of 15 amino acids. Trimming pared 0 bases from V and 0 bases from J, leaving 10 bases between. CDR1 SGHNT and CDR2 YYREEE come from the germline V gene (reference sequence). This CDR3 reads CASSLVEGYSYEQYF. The CDR3 nucleotides read TGTGCCAGCAGCTTGGTGGAGGGGTACTCCTACGAGCAGTACTTC.

This chain joins TRBV5-6 and TRBJ1-2, with TRBD1 matching 8 bases. CDR1 SGHDT and CDR2 YYEEEE come from the germline V gene. The V and J ends lost 2 bases and 14 bases, in that order; junction bases with no gene match: 8. The CDR3 spans 12 residues. The CDR3 spells CASSLGTGLYTF. For the CDR3, the DNA is TGTGCCAGCAGCTTAGGGACAGGACTTTATACCTTC.

The chain uses TRBV6-5 and TRBJ1-5; D is unresolved. Deletions cut 8 bases from V and 3 bases from J, with 11 bases between. Germline loops: CDR1 MNHEY, CDR2 SVGAGI. The CDR3 is 13 amino acids. CDR3 DNA: TGTGCCAGCGGTGTGACACCCAATCAGCCCCAGCATTTT. The encoded protein is CASGVTPNQPQHF.